This T cell receptor beta chain appears in the sequencing data of a study of OX40 agonist ivuxolimab in advanced cancers. Study conclusions and caveats: Expanded peripheral T cell antigen specificity was not determined.

Produced via immunoSEQ multiplex PCR; TCRdb's table is partial and in-frame only. There are approximately 13,000 clones in the sample; under 70% occur only once, and about 27% lies in the top ten. This CDR3 contains 15 residues. With 2 bases removed from V and 0 bases from J, the gap between germline ends came to 11 bases. The V gene's germline CDR1 is GTSNPN and CDR2 SVGIG (reference sequence). In the case of this clone: The antigen is undetermined.

This receptor was identified in an adult with an advanced solid tumor such as melanoma, head and neck, liver or kidney cancer. This chain uses TRBV30 with TRBJ2-4; no clear D gene. This specimen was CD4+ or CD8+ T cells sorted from blood, taken in a trial of the OX40 agonist ivuxolimab. The CDR3 is CAWSQVTIAKNIQYF. CDR3 DNA sequence: TGTGCCTGGAGTCAAGTAACGATAGCCAAAAACATTCAGTACTTC.